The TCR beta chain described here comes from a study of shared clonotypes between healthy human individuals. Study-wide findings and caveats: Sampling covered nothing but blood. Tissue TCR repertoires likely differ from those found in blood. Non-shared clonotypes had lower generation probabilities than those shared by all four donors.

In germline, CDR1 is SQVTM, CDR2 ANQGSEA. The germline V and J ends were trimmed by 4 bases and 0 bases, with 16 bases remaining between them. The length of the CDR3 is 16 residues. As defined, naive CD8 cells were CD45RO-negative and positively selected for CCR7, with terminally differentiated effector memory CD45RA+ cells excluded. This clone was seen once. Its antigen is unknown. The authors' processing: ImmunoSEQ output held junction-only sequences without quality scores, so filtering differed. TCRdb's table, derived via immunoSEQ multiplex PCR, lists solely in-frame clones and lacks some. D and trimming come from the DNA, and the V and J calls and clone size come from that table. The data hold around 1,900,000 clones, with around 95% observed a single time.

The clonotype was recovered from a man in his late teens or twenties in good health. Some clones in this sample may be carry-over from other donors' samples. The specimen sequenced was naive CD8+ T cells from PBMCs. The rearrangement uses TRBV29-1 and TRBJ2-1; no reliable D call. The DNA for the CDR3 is TGCAGCGTTGCAAGGACCGATCGTAGCTCCTACAATGAGCAGTTCTTC. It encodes CSVARTDRSSYNEQFF.